This T cell receptor (beta chain) was sequenced in a study of technical replicates of blood from a few donors. Germline V CDR1 and CDR2: SGHTA, FQGNSA. The CDR3 is made up of 13 amino acids. The ends were cut back, 7 bases at V and 7 bases at J, with 16 bases in the middle. Method: immunoSEQ multiplex PCR; TCRdb's copy keeps in-frame clones and lacks some. Of tens of thousands of clones listed, around 87% are singletons. The specimen was PBMCs. This TCR was sampled from a human donor in good health. Some clones in this sample may be carry-over from other donors' samples. J is TRBJ1-2 and V is TRBV7-2, with a weak D call TRBD1 (6 bases). This CDR3 is CASTFPDSSGYTF. CDR3 nucleotides: TGTGCCAGCACCTTCCCGGACAGCTCTGGCTACACCTTC.